Listed below are T cell receptor beta chains from one sample, sequenced in a study of metastatic and nonmetastatic thyroid tumors. TCRdb used MiXCR to call clones anew from the PCR reads. Here the sample spans 2,000 to 2,500 clones, roughly 45% being singletons. The sample consisted of adjacent normal tissue. These receptors originate from a female donor with papillary thyroid cancer or a benign thyroid nodule (not recorded which). Some clones in this sample may be carry-over from other donors' samples. The CDR3 runs from the conserved cysteine through the conserved F or W. The order of the fields is CDR3 protein, CDR3 DNA, clone size, V gene, D gene, CDR3 length, J gene. A D gene is named only where the DNA matches it firmly. Where a row states a size, it is once, few, many or the class of an expanded clone; other rows omit it.

CDR3aa: CASSFQGINSPLHF
CDR3nt: TGTGCCAGCAGCTTCCAAGGGATAAATTCACCCCTCCACTTT
abundance: NA
v_gene: TRBV11-3
d_gene: NA
len: 14
j_gene: TRBJ1-6

CDR3aa: CSARDYLAGGSDTQYF
CDR3nt: TGCAGTGCTAGAGATTACCTAGCGGGGGGATCAGATACGCAGTATTTT
abundance: NA
v_gene: TRBV20-1
d_gene: TRBD2
len: 16
j_gene: TRBJ2-3

CDR3aa: CASSQITDTQYF
CDR3nt: TGTGCCAGCAGCCAGATCACAGATACGCAGTATTTT
abundance: NA
v_gene: TRBV11-2
d_gene: NA
len: 12
j_gene: TRBJ2-3

CDR3aa: CSARPGGLYEQYF
CDR3nt: TGCAGTGCCCGTCCTGGGGGACTCTACGAGCAGTACTTC
abundance: NA
v_gene: TRBV20-1
d_gene: NA
len: 13
j_gene: TRBJ2-7

CDR3aa: CASSLSRGVTEAFF
CDR3nt: TGTGCCAGCAGCTTATCCAGGGGGGTCACTGAAGCTTTCTTT
abundance: few
v_gene: TRBV11-3
d_gene: TRBD1
len: 14
j_gene: TRBJ1-1

CDR3aa: CSARYSGANSNQPQHF
CDR3nt: TGCAGTGCTAGATACTCCGGGGCCAATAGCAATCAGCCCCAGCATTTT
abundance: NA
v_gene: TRBV20-1
d_gene: NA
len: 16
j_gene: TRBJ1-5

CDR3aa: CASLLSGEVSYNEQFF
CDR3nt: TGTGCCAGCCTACTGAGTGGAGAGGTCTCCTACAATGAGCAGTTCTTC
abundance: NA
v_gene: TRBV2
d_gene: NA
len: 16
j_gene: TRBJ2-1

CDR3aa: CASSPYASGRGDTQYF
CDR3nt: TGTGCCAGCAGTCCTTATGCCAGCGGGAGGGGGGATACGCAGTATTTT
abundance: few
v_gene: TRBV6-1
d_gene: TRBD2
len: 16
j_gene: TRBJ2-3

CDR3aa: CASSRTGVFPGEAFF
CDR3nt: TGTGCCAGCAGTCGGACGGGTGTTTTCCCAGGTGAAGCTTTCTTT
abundance: NA
v_gene: TRBV6-1
d_gene: NA
len: 15
j_gene: TRBJ1-1

CDR3aa: CSARDHRGPYGYTF
CDR3nt: TGCAGTGCTAGGGACCACAGGGGGCCCTATGGCTACACCTTC
abundance: NA
v_gene: TRBV20-1
d_gene: TRBD1
len: 14
j_gene: TRBJ1-2

CDR3aa: CATSRDVGAGNTIYF
CDR3nt: TGTGCCACCAGCAGAGATGTGGGGGCTGGAAACACCATATATTTT
abundance: few
v_gene: TRBV15
d_gene: NA
len: 15
j_gene: TRBJ1-3

CDR3aa: CASSLGRNYGYTF
CDR3nt: TGTGCCAGCAGTTTGGGGCGAAACTATGGCTACACCTTC
abundance: few
v_gene: TRBV6-2/TRBV6-3
d_gene: NA
len: 13
j_gene: TRBJ1-2

CDR3aa: CASSYSGTSGGPENTQYF
CDR3nt: TGTGCCAGCAGCTATTCCGGGACTAGCGGGGGCCCGGAAAATACGCAGTATTTT
abundance: NA
v_gene: TRBV11-2
d_gene: TRBD2
len: 18
j_gene: TRBJ2-3

CDR3aa: CASSPQDSGANVLTF
CDR3nt: TGTGCCAGCAGTCCACAAGACTCTGGGGCCAACGTCCTGACTTTC
abundance: NA
v_gene: TRBV27
d_gene: NA
len: 15
j_gene: TRBJ2-6

CDR3aa: CASSEMQVTAYYEQYF
CDR3nt: TGTGCCAGCAGTGAAATGCAAGTGACAGCCTACTACGAGCAGTACTTC
abundance: NA
v_gene: TRBV6-1
d_gene: NA
len: 16
j_gene: TRBJ2-7

CDR3aa: CASSLGGFGEQFF
CDR3nt: TGTGCCAGCAGTCTTGGGGGGTTTGGTGAGCAGTTCTTC
abundance: NA
v_gene: TRBV27
d_gene: NA
len: 13
j_gene: TRBJ2-1

CDR3aa: CASSLGHRDPNTGELFF
CDR3nt: TGCGCCAGCAGCTTGGGGCACAGGGACCCGAACACCGGGGAGCTGTTTTTT
abundance: NA
v_gene: TRBV5-1
d_gene: NA
len: 17
j_gene: TRBJ2-2

CDR3aa: CASTLWGGNEQYF
CDR3nt: TGTGCCAGCACCCTGTGGGGAGGAAACGAGCAGTACTTC
abundance: NA
v_gene: TRBV7-2
d_gene: NA
len: 13
j_gene: TRBJ2-7

CDR3aa: CASSLAVTGTNQPQHF
CDR3nt: TGTGCCAGCAGCTTAGCTGTGACAGGGACAAATCAGCCCCAGCATTTT
abundance: NA
v_gene: TRBV7-2
d_gene: TRBD1
len: 16
j_gene: TRBJ1-5

CDR3aa: CASSDSAGSTDTQYF
CDR3nt: TGTGCCAGCAGTGACTCTGCTGGCTCTACAGATACGCAGTATTTT
abundance: NA
v_gene: TRBV6-4
d_gene: NA
len: 15
j_gene: TRBJ2-3

CDR3aa: CASRDRGLSGANVLTF
CDR3nt: TGTGCCAGCAGGGACAGGGGGCTCTCTGGGGCCAACGTCCTGACTTTC
abundance: few
v_gene: TRBV6-2/TRBV6-3
d_gene: TRBD1
len: 16
j_gene: TRBJ2-6

CDR3aa: CASGPRHSTDTQYF
CDR3nt: TGTGCCAGTGGGCCGAGACATAGCACAGATACGCAGTATTTT
abundance: NA
v_gene: TRBV19
d_gene: NA
len: 14
j_gene: TRBJ2-3

CDR3aa: CASSQGSSYNSPLHF
CDR3nt: TGTGCCAGCAGTCAGGGAAGCTCCTATAATTCACCCCTCCACTTT
abundance: NA
v_gene: TRBV7-9
d_gene: NA
len: 15
j_gene: TRBJ1-6

CDR3aa: CASSYGGTDLYGYTF
CDR3nt: TGTGCCAGCAGTTACGGAGGGACAGACCTATATGGCTACACCTTC
abundance: NA
v_gene: TRBV6-6
d_gene: TRBD1
len: 15
j_gene: TRBJ1-2

CDR3aa: CASSLGMGLGQGIDGYTF
CDR3nt: TGTGCCAGCAGCTTAGGGATGGGCCTTGGACAGGGAATAGATGGCTACACCTTC
abundance: NA
v_gene: TRBV11-2
d_gene: TRBD1
len: 18
j_gene: TRBJ1-2

CDR3aa: CASSIGQNTEAFF
CDR3nt: TGTGCCAGTAGTATAGGCCAGAACACTGAAGCTTTCTTT
abundance: NA
v_gene: TRBV19
d_gene: NA
len: 13
j_gene: TRBJ1-1

CDR3aa: CASSSQVNTEAFF
CDR3nt: TGCGCCAGCAGCTCACAGGTGAACACTGAAGCTTTCTTT
abundance: NA
v_gene: TRBV5-1
d_gene: NA
len: 13
j_gene: TRBJ1-1

CDR3aa: CASKPDPGFAGGGTDTQYF
CDR3nt: TGCGCCAGCAAACCAGACCCGGGTTTTGCGGGAGGTGGCACAGATACGCAGTATTTT
abundance: few
v_gene: TRBV5-1
d_gene: TRBD2
len: 19
j_gene: TRBJ2-3

CDR3aa: CASRLGPSPKTQYF
CDR3nt: TGTGCCAGCAGACTGGGACCCTCCCCGAAGACCCAGTACTTC
abundance: few
v_gene: TRBV12-3/TRBV12-4
d_gene: NA
len: 14
j_gene: TRBJ2-5

CDR3aa: CASSELQGDQPQHF
CDR3nt: TGTGCCAGTAGTGAATTACAGGGGGACCAGCCCCAGCATTTT
abundance: NA
v_gene: TRBV19
d_gene: TRBD1
len: 14
j_gene: TRBJ1-5

CDR3aa: CATSREGGAPLHF
CDR3nt: TGTGCCACCAGCAGGGAAGGGGGTGCACCCCTCCACTTT
abundance: few
v_gene: TRBV15
d_gene: NA
len: 13
j_gene: TRBJ1-6

CDR3aa: CASSEGIQQKLFF
CDR3nt: TGTGCCAGCAGCGAGGGGATACAGCAAAAACTGTTTTTT
abundance: few
v_gene: TRBV6-6
d_gene: NA
len: 13
j_gene: TRBJ1-4

CDR3aa: CALEAGWGQETQYF
CDR3nt: TGTGCTCTCGAGGCAGGGTGGGGCCAAGAGACCCAGTACTTC
abundance: NA
v_gene: TRBV30
d_gene: NA
len: 14
j_gene: TRBJ2-5

CDR3aa: CASKREGQGASGNTIYF
CDR3nt: TGCGCCAGCAAGAGGGAAGGACAGGGGGCGTCCGGAAACACCATATATTTT
abundance: few
v_gene: TRBV10-1
d_gene: TRBD1
len: 17
j_gene: TRBJ1-3

CDR3aa: CASSLAGGSGYTF
CDR3nt: TGTGCCAGCAGCTTAGCCGGCGGGTCTGGCTACACCTTC
abundance: once
v_gene: TRBV7-2
d_gene: NA
len: 13
j_gene: TRBJ1-2

CDR3aa: CASRPGLAYNEQFF
CDR3nt: TGTGCCAGCAGACCGGGACTAGCTTACAATGAGCAGTTCTTC
abundance: NA
v_gene: TRBV2
d_gene: TRBD2
len: 14
j_gene: TRBJ2-1

CDR3aa: CASSLGLAGGRSTDTQYF
CDR3nt: TGTGCCAGCAGCTTAGGGCTAGCGGGAGGGCGGAGCACAGATACGCAGTATTTT
abundance: NA
v_gene: TRBV7-2
d_gene: TRBD2
len: 18
j_gene: TRBJ2-3

CDR3aa: CASSSGVSPGQGADGYTF
CDR3nt: TGTGCCAGCAGCTCGGGGGTGTCGCCGGGACAGGGGGCTGATGGCTACACCTTC
abundance: few
v_gene: TRBV5-4
d_gene: TRBD1
len: 18
j_gene: TRBJ1-2

CDR3aa: CASSFSGGDGYTF
CDR3nt: TGTGCCAGCAGTTTCTCGGGAGGGGATGGCTACACCTTC
abundance: NA
v_gene: TRBV12-3/TRBV12-4
d_gene: NA
len: 13
j_gene: TRBJ1-2

CDR3aa: CASSQGAVSAGELFF
CDR3nt: TGTGCCAGCAGCCAAGGGGCCGTTAGTGCCGGGGAGCTGTTTTTT
abundance: NA
v_gene: TRBV3-1
d_gene: NA
len: 15
j_gene: TRBJ2-2

CDR3aa: CASKEQGAGGYTF
CDR3nt: TGTGCCAGCAAGGAGCAGGGGGCAGGCGGCTACACCTTC
abundance: NA
v_gene: TRBV2
d_gene: TRBD1
len: 13
j_gene: TRBJ1-2

CDR3aa: CASSLSGGGLYEQYF
CDR3nt: TGTGCCAGCAGCCTAAGCGGGGGGGGCCTCTACGAGCAGTACTTC
abundance: few
v_gene: TRBV7-6
d_gene: TRBD2
len: 15
j_gene: TRBJ2-7

CDR3aa: CASSQEGRTNEKLFF
CDR3nt: TGCGCCAGCAGCCAAGAGGGGAGAACTAATGAAAAACTGTTTTTT
abundance: NA
v_gene: TRBV4-1
d_gene: NA
len: 15
j_gene: TRBJ1-4

CDR3aa: CASSDRTSRVNNEQFF
CDR3nt: TGTGCCAGCAGCGATCGGACTAGTCGGGTCAACAATGAGCAGTTCTTC
abundance: NA
v_gene: TRBV9
d_gene: TRBD2
len: 16
j_gene: TRBJ2-1

CDR3aa: CSATLAGVYETQYF
CDR3nt: TGCAGTGCAACCCTAGCGGGAGTATACGAGACCCAGTACTTC
abundance: NA
v_gene: TRBV20-1
d_gene: TRBD2
len: 14
j_gene: TRBJ2-5

CDR3aa: CASSISGRWNEQFF
CDR3nt: TGTGCCAGCAGCATTAGCGGGAGGTGGAATGAGCAGTTCTTC
abundance: NA
v_gene: TRBV11-3
d_gene: TRBD2
len: 14
j_gene: TRBJ2-1

CDR3aa: CASSRTSGAYEQYF
CDR3nt: TGTGCCAGCAGTAGGACTAGCGGGGCCTACGAGCAGTACTTC
abundance: few
v_gene: TRBV27
d_gene: TRBD2
len: 14
j_gene: TRBJ2-7

CDR3aa: CASTPGDGNTIYF
CDR3nt: TGTGCCAGCACCCCAGGGGATGGAAACACCATATATTTT
abundance: NA
v_gene: TRBV6-1
d_gene: NA
len: 13
j_gene: TRBJ1-3

CDR3aa: CASSFRQESSYNSPLHF
CDR3nt: TGTGCCAGCAGTTTCCGACAGGAGAGCTCCTATAATTCACCCCTCCACTTT
abundance: NA
v_gene: TRBV6-2/TRBV6-3
d_gene: NA
len: 17
j_gene: TRBJ1-6

CDR3aa: CSSSIGSWGYTF
CDR3nt: TGTTCCAGTAGTATAGGTTCTTGGGGCTACACCTTC
abundance: NA
v_gene: TRBV19
d_gene: NA
len: 12
j_gene: TRBJ1-2

CDR3aa: CASTPLGAFSSYNEQFF
CDR3nt: TGTGCCAGCACCCCGTTGGGAGCGTTTAGCTCCTACAATGAGCAGTTCTTC
abundance: few
v_gene: TRBV12-3/TRBV12-4
d_gene: NA
len: 17
j_gene: TRBJ2-1

CDR3aa: CSAYTGLTYEQYF
CDR3nt: TGCAGTGCCTATACGGGATTAACCTACGAGCAGTACTTC
abundance: NA
v_gene: TRBV20-1
d_gene: NA
len: 13
j_gene: TRBJ2-7

CDR3aa: CASADSRETQYF
CDR3nt: TGTGCCAGCGCCGACAGCCGAGAGACCCAGTACTTC
abundance: NA
v_gene: TRBV19
d_gene: NA
len: 12
j_gene: TRBJ2-5

CDR3aa: CASSYFAGGGEQYF
CDR3nt: TGTGCCAGCAGTTACTTCGCAGGGGGGGGGGAGCAGTACTTC
abundance: few
v_gene: TRBV6-6
d_gene: NA
len: 14
j_gene: TRBJ2-7

CDR3aa: CASSQSATSNQPQHF
CDR3nt: TGTGCCAGTAGCCAATCGGCGACTAGCAATCAGCCCCAGCATTTT
abundance: few
v_gene: TRBV19
d_gene: NA
len: 15
j_gene: TRBJ1-5

CDR3aa: CSAWDSSNNEQFF
CDR3nt: TGCAGTGCTTGGGACTCCTCAAACAATGAGCAGTTCTTC
abundance: NA
v_gene: TRBV20-1
d_gene: NA
len: 13
j_gene: TRBJ2-1

CDR3aa: CSAGQGPHTGELFF
CDR3nt: TGCAGTGCCGGACAGGGGCCACACACCGGGGAGCTGTTTTTT
abundance: NA
v_gene: TRBV20-1
d_gene: TRBD1
len: 14
j_gene: TRBJ2-2

CDR3aa: CSVPRLRAYEQYF
CDR3nt: TGCAGCGTACCGCGACTGAGAGCCTACGAGCAGTACTTC
abundance: NA
v_gene: TRBV29-1
d_gene: NA
len: 13
j_gene: TRBJ2-7

CDR3aa: CASSFPTGTSNNGELFF
CDR3nt: TGTGCCAGCAGCTTCCCCACCGGGACCTCGAACAACGGGGAGCTGTTTTTT
abundance: NA
v_gene: TRBV11-2
d_gene: NA
len: 17
j_gene: TRBJ2-2

CDR3aa: CASSSRLAGAYNEQFF
CDR3nt: TGTGCCAGCAGCTCCAGACTAGCGGGGGCCTACAATGAGCAGTTCTTC
abundance: many
v_gene: TRBV6-1
d_gene: TRBD2
len: 16
j_gene: TRBJ2-1